This T cell receptor (beta chain) was found in a study of HIV-infected children after antiretroviral therapy interruption. Study in general: Median age was about 9.5 years (interruption) and more than 7 years (continuous). Samples from the continuous-treatment group were taken at weeks 0, 48 and 150. Findings and caveats of the study: The Gini coefficient of naive CD4+ repertoires rose, returning to baseline by 3 years.

In its sample, this clonotype was seen a few times. Antigen: not known. RNA-based 3' RACE libraries used unique molecular identifiers. TCRdb re-derived calls from the 3' RACE reads in MiXCR, one entry per CDR3 protein. This repertoire shows tens of thousands of distinct CDR3 sequences, 4.3% found once; its top ten account for 0.7%. Looked up from germline, CDR1 is ENHRY and CDR2 is SYGVKD. V lost 11 bases, J lost 3 bases, and 16 bases lay in between. CDR3 size: 13 residues. Described treatment: PENTA 11 planned treatment interruption arm or continuous ART arm. V usage is TRBV10-3 and J usage is TRBJ1-1; D perhaps matches TRBD1 (6 bases). This TCR came from a pool of human donors with HIV. The specimen comprised CD45RA+ CD4+ T cells from PBMCs, pooled from several time points, sampled from a donor given antiretroviral therapy, either interrupted or continuous. Subset denoted: naive CD4+ CD45RA+ CD45RO- T cells. The CDR3 is CAVGRGRDTEAFF. As DNA, the CDR3 is TGTGCCGTCGGCCGGGGGCGGGACACTGAAGCTTTCTTT.